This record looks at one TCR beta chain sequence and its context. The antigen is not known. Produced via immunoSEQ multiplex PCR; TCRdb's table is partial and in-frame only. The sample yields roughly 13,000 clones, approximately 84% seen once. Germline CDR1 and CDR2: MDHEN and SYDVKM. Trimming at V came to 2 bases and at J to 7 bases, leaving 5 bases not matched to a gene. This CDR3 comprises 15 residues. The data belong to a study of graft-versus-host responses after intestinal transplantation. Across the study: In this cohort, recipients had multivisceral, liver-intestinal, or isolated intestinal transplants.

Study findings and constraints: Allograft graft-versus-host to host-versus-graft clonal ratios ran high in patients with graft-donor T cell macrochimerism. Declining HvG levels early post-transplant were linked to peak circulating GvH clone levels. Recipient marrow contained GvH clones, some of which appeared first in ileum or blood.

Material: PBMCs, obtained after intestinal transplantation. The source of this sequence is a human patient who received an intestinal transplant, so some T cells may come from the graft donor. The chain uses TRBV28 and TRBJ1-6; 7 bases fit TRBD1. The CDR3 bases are TGTGCCAGCAGTTTAACGGGGACAGCGAATTCACCCCTCCACTTT. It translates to CASSLTGTANSPLHF.